The 19 T cell receptor beta chains below were found in one sample sequenced in a study of blood T cell repertoires in COVID-19. Assay: immunoSEQ multiplex PCR; the TCRdb copy retains only in-frame clones and omits some. This sample yields some 320,000 clones, of which roughly 86% are seen a single time; roughly 5.2% belongs to the top ten. The sequencing input was PBMCs or T cells enriched from blood (not recorded which). These receptors were collected from a woman in her twenties or thirties who had recovered from COVID-19.

This chain joins TRBV18 and TRBJ1-4, with TRBD1 matching 7 bases. CDR1 KGHSH and CDR2 LQKENI come from the germline V gene. With V trimmed by 8 bases and J by 7 bases, 10 bases remained unmatched. CDR3 length: 14 residues. The CDR3 DNA follows: TGTGCCAGCGCCGACAGGGAAACTGGTGAAAAACTGTTTTTT. It yields the protein CASADRETGEKLFF.

This chain connects TRBV7-8 to TRBJ1-5; D possibly corresponds to TRBD1 (6 bases). Germline CDR1 and CDR2: SGHVS and FQNEAQ. With 5 bases removed from V and 3 bases from J, the gap between germline ends came to 11 bases. This CDR3 comprises 14 residues. DNA for the CDR3: TGTGCCAGCAGCCTTGACAGGTCCAATCAGCCCCAGCATTTT. It codes for CASSLDRSNQPQHF.

This chain joins TRBV3-1 (or the pseudogene TRBV3-2) and TRBJ1-2; TRBD1 agrees at 8 bases. This CDR3 spans 14 amino acids. Germline V gene data show CDR1 as LGHDT and CDR2 as YNNKEL (reference sequence). Trimming took 3 bases from V and 4 from J; bases not matched to a gene: 4. This CDR3 is CASSQSTGGYGYTF. CDR3 nucleotides: TGTGCCAGCAGCCAGTCAACAGGGGGCTATGGCTACACCTTC.

This clone has just one count. This chain uses TRBV10-3 with TRBJ2-1, with 7 bases matching TRBD2. The V gene's germline CDR1 is ENHRY and CDR2 SYGVKD. With 8 bases clipped from V and 5 bases from J, the junction kept 6 bases outside the gene matches. The CDR3 is made up of 13 amino acids. CDR3 nucleotide sequence: TGTGCCATCTACGGGGGGTTTCACAATGAGCAGTTCTTC. This gives the protein CAIYGGFHNEQFF.

This clone was recorded a few times. This rearrangement joins TRBV27 to TRBJ2-7; TRBD2 is a possible D gene (6 bases). The length of the CDR3 is 13 residues. Trimming cost V 3 bases and J 4 bases, with 10 bases left between them. Germline V gene lookup returns CDR1 MNHEY and CDR2 SMNVEV (reference sequence). CDR3 residues: CASSLRRGYEQYF. CDR3 sequence (DNA): TGTGCCAGCAGTTTGAGGCGGGGTTACGAGCAGTACTTC.

The chain couples TRBV6-2 or TRBV6-3 to TRBJ1-5, with 9 bases matching TRBD1. The junction had 3 bases not matched to a gene; V was cut back by 6 bases and J by 6 bases. There are 13 residues in the CDR3. The germline CDR1 and CDR2 sequences are MNHEY and SVGEGT. CDR3 protein: CASSQGQGQPQHF. DNA of the CDR3: TGTGCCAGCAGCCAGGGACAGGGTCAGCCCCAGCATTTT.

Details on this clone: At the DNA level, this CDR3 is encoded by other sequences in the same sample as well. J is TRBJ1-5 and V is TRBV2, with TRBD1 as a possible D gene (6 bases). The CDR3 is made up of 13 amino acids. Germline-derived CDR1 and CDR2 are SNHLY and FYNNEI. Trimming left V 3 bases short and J 6 bases short, with 9 bases between. The CDR3 nucleotides read TGTGCCAGCAGTGATAGGGGGGGTCAGCCCCAGCATTTT. It translates to CASSDRGGQPQHF.

The CDR3 DNA is TGTGCCAGCAGTAACGGACAGGGGAGCACTGAAGCTTTCTTT. Protein: CASSNGQGSTEAFF. This chain joins TRBV6-2 or TRBV6-3 and TRBJ1-1; 9 nucleotides align to TRBD1. The V gene's germline CDR1 is MNHEY and CDR2 SVGEGT. Trimming at V came to 5 bases and at J to 4 bases, leaving 5 bases not matched to a gene. The CDR3 spans 14 residues.

This rearrangement joins TRBV19 to TRBJ1-3; TRBD1 matches at 7 bases. V was clipped by 4 bases and J by 0 bases; unmatched bases: 3. In germline, CDR1 is LNHDA, CDR2 SQIVND (reference sequence). The CDR3 consists of 15 residues. This CDR3 reads CASSTGTDSGNTIYF. CDR3 nucleotides: TGTGCCAGTAGTACGGGGACAGACTCTGGAAACACCATATATTTT.

Comment on this clone: This sample also contains other DNA sequences that code for the same CDR3. V is TRBV7-9 and J is TRBJ1-2, with 7 bases lining up with TRBD1. The junction had 0 bases not matched to a gene; V was cut back by 2 bases and J by 3 bases. Germline V CDR1 and CDR2: SEHNR, FQNEAQ (reference sequence). This CDR3 is 13 amino acids long. As DNA, the CDR3 is TGTGCCAGCAGCTTAACAGGGGACTATGGCTACACCTTC. Its translation is CASSLTGDYGYTF.

The chain links TRBV6-1 to TRBJ1-1; D not resolved. V was pared by 1 base and J by 4 bases, with 10 bases between. CDR1 is MNHNS and CDR2 is SASEGT in the germline V gene. The CDR3 spans 14 residues. The CDR3 reads CASSEEFTVTEAFF. Written as DNA, the CDR3 is TGTGCCAGCAGTGAAGAATTTACTGTCACTGAAGCTTTCTTT.

The J gene is TRBJ2-7, the V gene TRBV6-2 or TRBV6-3; the match to TRBD2 covers 7 bases. The CDR3 runs to 14 residues. J gave up 0 bases and V 5 bases, and 4 bases lay outside the gene matches. Germline assignment: CDR1 MNHEY and CDR2 SVGEGT. This CDR3 reads CASSQRGFSYEQYF. CDR3 coding DNA: TGTGCCAGCAGTCAGCGGGGTTTCTCCTACGAGCAGTACTTC.

The chain employs TRBV20-1 and TRBJ2-7; D not certain. With 5 bases removed from V and 4 bases from J, the gap between germline ends came to 9 bases. The CDR3 is made up of 11 amino acids. From germline, CDR1 is DFQATT and CDR2 SNEGSKA (reference sequence). This chain's CDR3 is CSAWATYEQYF. CDR3 in DNA: TGCAGTGCTTGGGCAACGTACGAGCAGTACTTC.

The chain carries TRBV28 and TRBJ1-2; no clear D. This CDR3 contains 14 residues. The V gene's germline CDR1 is MDHEN and CDR2 SYDVKM. The V gene lost 8 bases and the J gene lost 4 bases, with 17 bases spanning the gap. The CDR3 reads CASRGMADFYGYTF. The DNA of the CDR3 is TGTGCCAGCCGGGGAATGGCGGATTTCTATGGCTACACCTTC.

This sequence joins TRBV6-2 or TRBV6-3 and TRBJ2-3, with 11 positions matching TRBD2. The CDR3 is 16 amino acids. V lost 6 bases to trimming and J lost 3 bases; unmatched junction nucleotides: 8. CDR1 and CDR2 (germline): MNHEY, SVGEGT. CDR3 sequence: CASSAELAGATDTQYF. The CDR3 region has the DNA TGTGCCAGCAGCGCCGAACTAGCGGGGGCAACAGATACGCAGTATTTT.

The V and J genes are TRBV6-2 or TRBV6-3 and TRBJ2-5; D gene ambiguous. The CDR3 contains 15 residues. V was trimmed by 6 bases and J by 5 bases, leaving 19 bases between them. Looked up from germline, CDR1 is MNHEY and CDR2 is SVGEGT. The CDR3 DNA reads as TGTGCCAGCAGCCGACGGTGGTTGAGAGGTGAGACCCAGTACTTC. This sequence encodes CASSRRWLRGETQYF.

This clone was detected once. The chain employs TRBV9 and TRBJ1-2; 7 nucleotides line up with TRBD1. Germline V lookup: CDR1 SGDLS, CDR2 YYNGEE. V was pared by 4 bases and J by 7 bases, with 22 bases of the junction left unmatched. The CDR3 is made up of 18 amino acids. The CDR3 protein is CASSPGRAGGTARGGYTF. The CDR3 nucleotides are TGTGCCAGCAGCCCAGGGCGGGCAGGGGGGACCGCCCGAGGTGGCTACACCTTC.

Remarks on this clone: At one end the junction does not follow the germline gene, possibly because of a read error. The chain carries TRBV19 and TRBJ2-5; 11 bases fit TRBD2. CDR3 length equals 15 residues. CDR1 is LNHDA, CDR2 SQIVND, per germline (reference sequence). CDR3 DNA: TGTGCCAGTAGGATAGCGGGGGGGCACCAAGAGACCCAGTACTTC. Protein: CASRIAGGHQETQYF.

The chain is built from TRBV5-6 and TRBJ2-6, with a tentative D call TRBD1 (5 bases). The V end was cut by 3 bases, the J end by 2 bases, with 12 bases between. The germline V gene encodes CDR1 SGHDT and CDR2 YYEEEE. CDR3 length equals 16 residues. CDR3 loop: CASSSKGLAGANVLTF. CDR3 nucleotide sequence: TGTGCCAGCAGCTCTAAGGGGCTAGCTGGGGCCAACGTCCTGACTTTC.